Here is one T cell receptor beta chain with its context. The sample belongs to a study of cytomegalovirus exposure and HLA in healthy donors. The PCR ran on 60 Vbeta and 13 Jbeta primers. Data came from immunoSEQ multiplex PCR; TCRdb stores just in-frame clones and leaves some out. The sample has some 180,000 clones, approximately 80% seen once. Germline CDR1 reads SGHTA; CDR2 reads FQGNSA. The CDR3 consists of 16 residues. V shed 2 bases and J shed 4 bases, with 15 bases lying between them. The J gene is TRBJ2-1, the V gene TRBV7-2; tentative D call: TRBD1 (6 bases). Sequenced material: PBMCs. The TCR was taken from a girl aged 10 to 17 in good health and CMV-seropositive. The CDR3 region is CASSLRGRQSYNEQFF. As DNA, the CDR3 is TGTGCCAGCAGCTTAAGGGGGAGACAGTCTTACAATGAGCAGTTCTTC.